This TCR beta chain came from a study of cytomegalovirus exposure and HLA in healthy donors. Study as a whole: Assignment to the Caucasian-associated ancestry cluster applied to 81% of the roughly 410 genotyped donors.

The germline gives CDR1 MDHEN, CDR2 SYDVKM. The CDR3 has 13 residues. V trimming: 5 bases; J trimming: 7 bases; junction bases outside the gene matches: 4. This clone was observed a few times. As yet, its antigen is unknown. Regarding the study as a whole: Among the sequence variants, a highly shared cluster was likely an artifact of sequencing. With later analysis, a missense DCLRE1C variant became linked to TCR beta V- and J-gene trimming. Immune exposure was documented only through CMV serostatus.

PCR was performed using 60 Vbeta and 13 Jbeta primers. Sequencing used immunoSEQ multiplex PCR; TCRdb keeps in-frame clones, though not all of them. The sample holds over 65,000 clones, approximately 71% seen once. Sequenced sample: PBMCs. This TCR was sampled from a man in his sixties in good health and CMV-seropositive. This chain connects TRBV28 to TRBJ2-4; TRBD2 agrees at 8 bases. The CDR3 DNA reads as TGTGCCAGCAGTCCGGGGGGGGGCAACATTCAGTACTTC. Translating gives CASSPGGGNIQYF.